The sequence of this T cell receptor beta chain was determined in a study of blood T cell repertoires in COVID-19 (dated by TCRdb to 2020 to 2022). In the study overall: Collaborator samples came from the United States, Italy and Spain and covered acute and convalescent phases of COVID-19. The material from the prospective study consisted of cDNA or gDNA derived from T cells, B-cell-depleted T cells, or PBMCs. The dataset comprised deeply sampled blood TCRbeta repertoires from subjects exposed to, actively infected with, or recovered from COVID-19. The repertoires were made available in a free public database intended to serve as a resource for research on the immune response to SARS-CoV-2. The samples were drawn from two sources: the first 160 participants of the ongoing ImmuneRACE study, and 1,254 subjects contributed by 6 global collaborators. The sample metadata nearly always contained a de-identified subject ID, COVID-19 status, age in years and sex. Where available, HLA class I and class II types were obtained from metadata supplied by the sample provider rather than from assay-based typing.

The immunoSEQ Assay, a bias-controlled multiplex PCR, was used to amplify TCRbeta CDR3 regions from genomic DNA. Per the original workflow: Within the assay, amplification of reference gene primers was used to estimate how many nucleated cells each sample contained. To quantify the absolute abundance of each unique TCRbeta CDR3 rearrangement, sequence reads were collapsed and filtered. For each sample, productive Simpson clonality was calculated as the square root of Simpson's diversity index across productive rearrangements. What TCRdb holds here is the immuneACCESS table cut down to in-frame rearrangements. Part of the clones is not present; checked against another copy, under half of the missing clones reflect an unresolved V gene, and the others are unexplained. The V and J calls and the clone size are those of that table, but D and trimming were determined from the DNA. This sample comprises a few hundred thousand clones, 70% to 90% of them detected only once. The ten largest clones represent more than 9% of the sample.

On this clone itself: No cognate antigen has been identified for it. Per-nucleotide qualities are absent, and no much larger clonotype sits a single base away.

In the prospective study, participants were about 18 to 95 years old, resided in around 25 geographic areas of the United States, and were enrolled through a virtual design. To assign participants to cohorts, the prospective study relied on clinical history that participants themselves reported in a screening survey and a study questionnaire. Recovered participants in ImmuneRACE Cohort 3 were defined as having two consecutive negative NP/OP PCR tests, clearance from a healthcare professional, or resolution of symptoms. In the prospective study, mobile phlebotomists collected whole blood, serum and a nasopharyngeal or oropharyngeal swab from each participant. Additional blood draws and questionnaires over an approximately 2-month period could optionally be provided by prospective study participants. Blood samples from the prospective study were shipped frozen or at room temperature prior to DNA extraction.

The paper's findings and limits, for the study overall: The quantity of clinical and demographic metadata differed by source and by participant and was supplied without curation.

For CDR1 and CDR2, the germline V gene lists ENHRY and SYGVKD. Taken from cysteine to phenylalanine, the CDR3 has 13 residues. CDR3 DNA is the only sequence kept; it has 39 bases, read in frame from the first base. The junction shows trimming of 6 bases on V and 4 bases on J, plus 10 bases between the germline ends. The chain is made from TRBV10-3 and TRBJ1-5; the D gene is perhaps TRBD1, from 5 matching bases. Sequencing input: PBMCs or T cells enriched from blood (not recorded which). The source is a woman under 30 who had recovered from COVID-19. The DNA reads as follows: TGTGCCATCAGCCGTGGGGGGAATCAGCCCCAGCATTTT. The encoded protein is CAISRGGNQPQHF.